This TCR beta chain was found in a study of shared clonotypes between healthy human individuals. Overall study findings and caveats: In this cohort, only blood was sampled, and tissue repertoires likely differ.

Note on this clone: What it binds is not known. Other DNA sequences in this specimen translate into the identical CDR3.

This table comes from immunoSEQ multiplex PCR, and its TCRdb copy is limited to in-frame clones, with some not included. The sample holds millions of clones, about 95% seen once. CD45RO negativity and positive selection for CCR7 defined naive CD8 cells, a population that excluded terminally differentiated effector memory CD45RA+ cells. CDR1 SGHDT and CDR2 YYEEEE come from the germline V gene. CDR3 length equals 12 residues. V gave up 0 bases and J gave up 7 bases, with 7 bases separating them. The chain links TRBV5-6 to TRBJ1-2; no clear D gene. The receptor comes from a man younger than 35 in good health. The sequencing sample was made of naive CD8+ T cells sorted from blood. CDR3 DNA: TGTGCCAGCAGCTTGGGTGCAGGTGGCTACACCTTC. Its protein is CASSLGAGGYTF.